This record concerns one T cell receptor (beta chain) sequence. The antigen it binds to is not known. Per-nucleotide qualities are absent, and no much larger clonotype sits a single base away. The data derive from a study of T cell responses to AZD1222 COVID-19 vaccine (dated by TCRdb to the early 2020s). With respect to the entire study: A total of 230 or so trial participants underwent TCR sequencing, of whom 207 received two doses of AZD1222 and some 26 received two doses of the MenACWY control vaccine. Enrollment into the trials was organized by age into subgroups of 18-55, 56-69 and 70-plus years, and those subgroups contained about 160, 30 and 59 TCR-sequenced participants, respectively. Points the paper makes about the study in general: Reportedly, almost half of the unique spike-specific TCRs recognized epitopes lying outside the regions that are mutated in the B.1.351 and B.1.1.7 variants. Conclusions about previously exposed vaccinees are limited, since just six AZD1222 recipients were seropositive for SARS-CoV-2 at baseline. The 56-69-year group was small, and its depth increase did not reach significance, likely because of low power. Because no day 14 peak-response samples were available, repertoires were characterized only after the peak T cell response. The vaccine-associated CD4 TCRs covered the entire spike protein, and the dominant responses fell in regions 160-218 and 743-854. Spike-specific TCR breadth and depth rose significantly after two AZD1222 doses compared with day 0 and with MenACWY recipients. Most participants were white British and females outnumbered males, and the authors suggested that clonal diversity may have been underestimated.

The CDR3 regions of human TCRbeta chains were subjected to immunosequencing. The paper's processing steps were these. Repertoire TCRs were checked for matches against a reference library of SARS-CoV-2-specific TCRs that had been generated using the MIRA antigen-specificity platform. Breadth was defined as the fraction of unique TCRs that were SARS-CoV-2-associated, and depth was defined as the fraction of total T cells that were SARS-CoV-2-associated. Using the MIRA data, every spike-specific TCR was mapped to the spike region that the TCR reacted to and assigned to either a CD4 or a CD8 class. Log10-transformed breadth and depth values were compared by one-way ANOVA with Sidak's multiple comparisons tests. TCRdb limited this immuneACCESS table to in-frame rearrangements with V and J called. A share of clones is missing; checked studies link under half to unresolved V genes, and the rest is unexplained. The V and J calls and clone size are taken from that table; D and trimming were inferred from the DNA. For this sample the table gives 100,000 or so clones, of which roughly 90% were detected only once. The ten biggest clones cover around 3.2% of the sample.

What this sample's time point label stands for: about 28 days (+/-7) after the second vaccine dose. AZD1222 recipients whose second dose came at about 4 weeks and those whose second dose came at about 12 weeks were combined into one group, since spike-specific TCR depth and breadth did not differ between the two schedules. Vaccinee samples were obtained from the UK trials COV001 and COV002, which included a single-blind randomized controlled phase 2/3 trial of AZD1222 (ChAdOx1 nCoV-19) in healthy adults. Trial participant PBMC samples were collected at day 0 and day 28 after the second dose for TCRbeta chain sequencing. Via the germline V gene (reference sequence), CDR1 is MNHEY and CDR2 SMNVEV. Inclusive of the bounding cysteine and phenylalanine, the CDR3 is 16 residues long. Only CDR3 DNA is held: 48 bases, read in frame from base 1. V gives up 5 bases and J gives up 8 bases, and the segment between their germline ends measures 22 bases.

The sequencing used peripheral blood, collected 28 days after the second AZD1222 dose. The V and J segments used are TRBV27 and TRBJ1-5; there is no confident call for the D gene. This sequence was found in an adult who received the AZD1222 COVID-19 vaccine. The CDR3 protein is CASSPAGEGILKPQHF. The base sequence is TGTGCCAGCAGTCCCGCCGGAGAGGGAATTTTAAAGCCCCAGCATTTT.